The 9 T cell receptor beta chains reported below all come from one sample, sequenced in a study of shared T cell receptors in the human thymus. Assay: immunoSEQ multiplex PCR; the TCRdb copy retains only in-frame clones and omits some. The sample holds about 660,000 clones, around 87% seen once. These sequences were also reported in another study, on human thymus T cells.

Material for sequencing was thymocytes. Receptor source: a boy younger than two with a congenital heart defect.

The chain has TRBV30 and TRBJ2-7; D gene uncertain. The CDR3 extends over 12 amino acids. The germline V and J ends were trimmed by 0 bases and 3 bases, with 6 bases remaining between them. From germline, CDR1 is GTSNPN and CDR2 SVGIG (reference sequence). The CDR3 reads CAWSVVVYEQYF. The CDR3 DNA reads TGTGCCTGGAGTGTGGTAGTCTACGAGCAGTACTTC.

The rearrangement joins TRBV10-3 to TRBJ1-1; D remains unclear. The CDR3 contains 12 residues. V was shortened by 6 bases and J by 0 bases, with 5 bases between the two germline ends. CDR1 ENHRY and CDR2 SYGVKD come from the germline V gene. Written as DNA, the CDR3 is TGTGCCATCAGGGCCCTGAACACTGAAGCTTTCTTT. It codes for CAIRALNTEAFF.

J is TRBJ2-3 and V is TRBV7-2; 9 nucleotides match TRBD2. The germline CDR1 and CDR2 sequences are SGHTA and FQGNSA. J lost 1 base, V lost 5 bases, and 10 bases had no gene match. This CDR3 is 17 amino acids long. The CDR3 sequence is CASSLIREREGTDTQYF. The CDR3 DNA reads as TGTGCCAGCAGCCTAATTAGGGAGCGGGAGGGCACAGATACGCAGTATTTT.

The rearrangement joins TRBV27 to TRBJ2-2, with D possibly TRBD2 on 5 matching bases. V lost 1 base and J 1 base, leaving 10 bases between the germline ends. The CDR3 runs to 16 residues. Looked up from germline, CDR1 is MNHEY and CDR2 is SMNVEV (reference sequence). This CDR3 is CASSLYPSGNTGELFF. Here the CDR3 DNA reads TGTGCCAGCAGTTTATACCCCAGCGGGAACACCGGGGAGCTGTTTTTT.

The chain carries TRBV27 and TRBJ2-7; TRBD1 might be the D (5 bases). Germline CDR1 reads MNHEY; CDR2 reads SMNVEV (reference sequence). This CDR3 has 13 residues. The germline V and J ends were trimmed by 6 bases and 0 bases, with 9 bases remaining between them. The CDR3: CASSTDNSYEQYF. DNA of the CDR3: TGTGCCAGCAGCACGGACAACTCCTACGAGCAGTACTTC.

The rearrangement uses TRBV4-1 and TRBJ2-7; D perhaps matches TRBD1 (6 bases). Trimming left V 0 bases short and J 4 bases short, with 13 bases between. This CDR3 has 15 residues. CDR1 and CDR2 from the germline V gene are MGHRA and YSYEKL. This CDR3 is CASSQDRRGSYEQYF. Written as DNA, the CDR3 is TGCGCCAGCAGCCAAGATCGCAGGGGTTCGTACGAGCAGTACTTC.

This clone was detected once. The J gene is TRBJ2-5, the V gene TRBV6-6, with a weak D call TRBD1 (6 bases). The CDR3 covers 15 residues. Germline V gives CDR1 MNHNY, CDR2 SVGAGI (reference sequence). Trimming took off 4 bases at V and 4 bases at J, with 16 bases between the two ends. The CDR3 DNA reads as TGTGCCAGCAGTTTCCGGGACCTAGGGGGAGAGACCCAGTACTTC. Translating gives CASSFRDLGGETQYF.

The chain joins TRBV4-3 to TRBJ2-2; 7 bases are a match to TRBD1. Germline CDR1 is LGHNA and CDR2 is YSLEER. The V and J ends lost 3 bases and 3 bases, in that order; junction bases with no gene match: 19. This CDR3 has 20 residues. In nucleotides, the CDR3 is TGCGCCAGCAGCCACCCCGGCTGGGACAGTCAATTAAAGGACACCGGGGAGCTGTTTTTT. It is translated as CASSHPGWDSQLKDTGELFF.

This clone was seen just once. This chain links TRBV2 with TRBJ2-1; the match to TRBD2 covers 7 bases. Germline CDR1 reads SNHLY; CDR2 reads FYNNEI. J gave up 0 bases and V 1 base, and 9 bases lay outside the gene matches. This CDR3 has 18 amino acids. The CDR3 DNA is TGTGCCAGCAGTGAAGTTCCTCCCCGCGGGAGCTCCTACAATGAGCAGTTCTTC. It codes for CASSEVPPRGSSYNEQFF.